This TCR beta chain was obtained from a study of technical replicates of blood from a handful of donors (dated by TCRdb to the late 2010s). Library preparation employed the immunoSEQ multiplex PCR assay. Not all clones reach the TCRdb copy of this immuneACCESS table, which keeps in-frame sequences only. Checked studies attribute under half of the gap to unresolved V genes and leave the rest unexplained. The sample has some 15,000 clones on record, 65% to 85% of them singletons. Roughly a tenth of the sample is taken by the ten largest. Of note for this clone: Its target antigen remains unknown. No much larger clonotype is one base removed from it; base qualities were not supplied.

V is trimmed back by 7 bases and J by 4 bases, and the junction contains 7 bases that no gene match accounts for. The CDR3 starts with the cysteine, ends with the phenylalanine, and has 14 residues. The sequence is cut down to CDR3 DNA, 42 bases in frame from base 1. CDR1 and CDR2 were assigned from the germline V gene (reference sequence) as LNHDA and SQIVND. The sample consisted of PBMCs. The receptor chain draws on TRBV19 and TRBJ1-2; the central 9 bases match TRBD1. This receptor was identified in a human donor in good health. Some clones in this sample may be carry-over from other donors' samples. The DNA is as follows: TGTGCCAGTAACCCCGGACAGGGGACCTATGGCTACACCTTC. Translated, this is CASNPGQGTYGYTF.